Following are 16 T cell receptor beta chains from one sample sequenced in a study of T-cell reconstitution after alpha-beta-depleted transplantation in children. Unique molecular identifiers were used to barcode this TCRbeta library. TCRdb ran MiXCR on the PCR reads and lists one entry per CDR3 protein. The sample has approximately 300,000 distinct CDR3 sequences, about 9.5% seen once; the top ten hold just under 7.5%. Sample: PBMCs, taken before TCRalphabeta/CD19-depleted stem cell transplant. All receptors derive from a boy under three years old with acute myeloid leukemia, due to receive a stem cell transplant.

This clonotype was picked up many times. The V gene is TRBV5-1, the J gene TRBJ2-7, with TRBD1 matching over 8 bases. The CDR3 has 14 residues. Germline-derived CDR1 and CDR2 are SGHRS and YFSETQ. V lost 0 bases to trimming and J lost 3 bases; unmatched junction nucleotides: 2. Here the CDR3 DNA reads TGCGCCAGCAGCTTGGCGGACAGGGACTACGAGCAGTACTTC. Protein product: CASSLADRDYEQYF.

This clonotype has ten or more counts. The CDR3 DNA sequence: TGTGCCAGCAGCCCTCGGTTTAGAACGGCCTATGAGCAGTTCTTC. It translates to CASSPRFRTAYEQFF. The rearrangement links TRBV5-8 to TRBJ2-1; no reliable D call. From germline, CDR1 is SGHTS and CDR2 YDEGEE. The length of the CDR3 is 15 residues. V was clipped by 4 bases and J by 8 bases, with 19 bases between them.

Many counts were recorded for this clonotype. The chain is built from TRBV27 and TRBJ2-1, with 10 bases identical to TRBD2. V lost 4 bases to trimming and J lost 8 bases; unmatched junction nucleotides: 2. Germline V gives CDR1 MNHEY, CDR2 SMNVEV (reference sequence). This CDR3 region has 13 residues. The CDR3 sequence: CASSSSGSYEQFF. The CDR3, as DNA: TGTGCCAGCAGTTCTAGCGGGAGCTATGAGCAGTTCTTC.

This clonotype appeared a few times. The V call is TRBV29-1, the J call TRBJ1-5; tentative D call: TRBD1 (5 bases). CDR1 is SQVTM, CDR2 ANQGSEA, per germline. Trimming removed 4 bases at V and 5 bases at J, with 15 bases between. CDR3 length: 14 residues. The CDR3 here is CSVGGVGLDQPQHF. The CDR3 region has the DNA TGCAGCGTTGGGGGAGTGGGGCTGGATCAGCCCCAGCATTTT.

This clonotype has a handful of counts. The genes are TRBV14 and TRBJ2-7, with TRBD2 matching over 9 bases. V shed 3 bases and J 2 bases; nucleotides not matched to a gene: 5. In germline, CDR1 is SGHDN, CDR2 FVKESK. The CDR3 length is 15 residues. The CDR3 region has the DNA TGTGCCAGCAGCCACGAGGCGGGGGGGACCTACGAGCAGTACTTC. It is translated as CASSHEAGGTYEQYF.

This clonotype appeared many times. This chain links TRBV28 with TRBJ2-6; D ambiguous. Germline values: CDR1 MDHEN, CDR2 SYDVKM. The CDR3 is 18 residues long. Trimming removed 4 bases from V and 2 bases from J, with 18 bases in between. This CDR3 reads CASSWPAHRRAGANVLTF. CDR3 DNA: TGTGCCAGCAGTTGGCCGGCTCACCGTAGGGCTGGGGCCAACGTCCTGACTTTC.

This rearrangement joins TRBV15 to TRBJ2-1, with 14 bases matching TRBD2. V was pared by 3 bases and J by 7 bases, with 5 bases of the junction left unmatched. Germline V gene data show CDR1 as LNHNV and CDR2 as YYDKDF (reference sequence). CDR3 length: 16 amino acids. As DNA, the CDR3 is TGTGCCACCAGCAGTCGACTAGCGGGGGGGGGAAATGAGCAGTTCTTC. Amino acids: CATSSRLAGGGNEQFF.

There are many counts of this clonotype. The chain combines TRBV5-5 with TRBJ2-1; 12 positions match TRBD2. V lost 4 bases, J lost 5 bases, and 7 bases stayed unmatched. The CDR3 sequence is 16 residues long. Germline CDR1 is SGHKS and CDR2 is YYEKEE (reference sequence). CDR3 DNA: TGTGCCAGCAGCCCTGGGACTAGCGGGTTACACAATGAGCAGTTCTTC. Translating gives CASSPGTSGLHNEQFF.

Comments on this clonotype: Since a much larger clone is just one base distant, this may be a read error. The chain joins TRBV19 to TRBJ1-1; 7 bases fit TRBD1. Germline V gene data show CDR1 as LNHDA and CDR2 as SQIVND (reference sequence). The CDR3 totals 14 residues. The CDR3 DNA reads TGTGCCAGTAATTTTCAAGGGGGCATCACTGCAGCTTTCTTT. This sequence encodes CASNFQGGITAAFF.

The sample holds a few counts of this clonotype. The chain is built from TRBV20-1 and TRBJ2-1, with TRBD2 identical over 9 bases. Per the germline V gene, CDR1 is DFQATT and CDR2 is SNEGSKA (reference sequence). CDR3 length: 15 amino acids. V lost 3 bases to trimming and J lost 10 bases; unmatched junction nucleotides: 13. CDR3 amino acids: CSARVPSGVFGEQFF. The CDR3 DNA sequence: TGCAGTGCTAGGGTGCCTAGCGGGGTCTTTGGGGAGCAGTTCTTC.

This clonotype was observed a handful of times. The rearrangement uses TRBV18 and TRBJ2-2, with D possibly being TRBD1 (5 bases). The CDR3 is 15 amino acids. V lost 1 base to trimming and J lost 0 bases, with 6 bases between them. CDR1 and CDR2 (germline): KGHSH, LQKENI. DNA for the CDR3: TGTGCCAGCTCACCACAGGGGCCGAACACCGGGGAGCTGTTTTTT. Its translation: CASSPQGPNTGELFF.

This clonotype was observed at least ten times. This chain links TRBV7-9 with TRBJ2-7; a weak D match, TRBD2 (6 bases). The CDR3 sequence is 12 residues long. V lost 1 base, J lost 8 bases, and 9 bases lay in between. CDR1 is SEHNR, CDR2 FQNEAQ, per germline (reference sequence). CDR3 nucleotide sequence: TGTGCCAGCAGCTTAGTGGGACTTCAGCAGTACTTC. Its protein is CASSLVGLQQYF.

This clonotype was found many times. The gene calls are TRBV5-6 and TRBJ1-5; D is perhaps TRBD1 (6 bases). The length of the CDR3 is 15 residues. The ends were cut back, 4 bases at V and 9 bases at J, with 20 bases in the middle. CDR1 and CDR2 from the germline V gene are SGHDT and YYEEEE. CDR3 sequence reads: CASSGPGQFGGPQHF. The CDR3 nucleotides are TGTGCCAGCAGCGGGCCCGGACAGTTCGGGGGGCCCCAGCATTTT. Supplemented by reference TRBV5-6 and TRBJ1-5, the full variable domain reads DAGVTQSPTHLIKTRGQQVTLRCSPKSGHDTVSWYQQALGQGPQFIFQYYEEEERQRGNFPDRFSGHQFPNYSSELNVNALLLGDSALYLCASSGPGQFGGPQHFGDGTRLSIL.

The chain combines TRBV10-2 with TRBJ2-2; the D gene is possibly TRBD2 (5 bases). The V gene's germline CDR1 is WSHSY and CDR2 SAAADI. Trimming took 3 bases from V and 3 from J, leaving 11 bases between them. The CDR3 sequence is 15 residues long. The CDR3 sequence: CASSEGQRYTGELFF. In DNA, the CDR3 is TGCGCCAGCAGTGAAGGTCAGCGGTACACCGGGGAGCTGTTTTTT.

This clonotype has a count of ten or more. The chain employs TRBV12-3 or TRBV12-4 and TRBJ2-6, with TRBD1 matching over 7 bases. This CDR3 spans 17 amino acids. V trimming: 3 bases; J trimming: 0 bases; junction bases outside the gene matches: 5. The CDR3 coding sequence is TGTGCCAGCAGTTTCGGAGCAGGGGGCTCTGGGGCCAACGTCCTGACTTTC. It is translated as CASSFGAGGSGANVLTF.

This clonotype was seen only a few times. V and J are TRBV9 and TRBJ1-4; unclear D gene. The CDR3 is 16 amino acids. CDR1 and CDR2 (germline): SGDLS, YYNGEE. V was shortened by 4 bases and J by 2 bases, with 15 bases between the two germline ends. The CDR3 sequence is CASSPRTGITNEKLFF. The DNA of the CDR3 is TGTGCCAGCAGCCCCCGGACGGGGATCACTAATGAAAAACTGTTTTTT. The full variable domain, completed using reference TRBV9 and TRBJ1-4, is DSGVTQTPKHLITATGQRVTLRCSPRSGDLSVYWYQQSLDQGLQFLIQYYNGEERAKGNILERFSAQQFPDLHSELNLSSLELGDSALYFCASSPRTGITNEKLFFGSGTQLSVL.